This T cell receptor (beta chain) stems from a study of cytomegalovirus exposure and HLA in healthy donors. The wider study: Researchers previously reported finding about 110 million unique TCR beta sequences from 150 million to 200 million T cells.

Study-wide findings and caveats: Exclusion applied to some V segments, including TRBV6-2 and TRBV6-3, as they were indistinguishable.

Regarding this clone: No antigen is known for it.

The PCR made use of 60 Vbeta and 13 Jbeta primers. Libraries were prepared by immunoSEQ multiplex PCR; TCRdb keeps only in-frame clonotypes and omits some of them. The sample lists tens of thousands of clones; around 77% were seen once. J was trimmed by 8 bases and V by 5 bases; bases with no gene match: 5. In germline, CDR1 is LNHDA, CDR2 SQIVND (reference sequence). This CDR3 region has 13 residues. The sequenced sample was PBMCs. The chain has TRBV19 and TRBJ2-1; 8 nucleotides align to TRBD2. The source of this sequence is a man younger than 45 in good health and CMV-seronegative. CDR3 sequence reads: CASSYTSGDEQFF. The CDR3 region has the DNA TGTGCCAGTAGTTATACTAGCGGTGATGAGCAGTTCTTC.